The T cell receptor beta chain under discussion was sequenced for a study of blood T cell repertoires in COVID-19. TCRdb's table, derived via immunoSEQ multiplex PCR, lists solely in-frame clones and lacks some. The sample carries around 250,000 clones, about 80% recorded once. CDR1 is LGHDT, CDR2 YNNKEL, per germline (reference sequence). There are 12 residues in the CDR3. Trimming pared 2 bases from V and 8 bases from J, leaving 9 bases between. This clonotype originated in a man in his forties or fifties who had recovered from COVID-19. This sequence joins TRBV3-1 (or the pseudogene TRBV3-2) and TRBJ1-2, with unresolved D. Input material: PBMCs or T cells enriched from blood (not recorded which). CDR3 sequence (DNA): TGTGCCAGCAGCCAATCGGACTCGGGCTACACCTTC. Translation: CASSQSDSGYTF.